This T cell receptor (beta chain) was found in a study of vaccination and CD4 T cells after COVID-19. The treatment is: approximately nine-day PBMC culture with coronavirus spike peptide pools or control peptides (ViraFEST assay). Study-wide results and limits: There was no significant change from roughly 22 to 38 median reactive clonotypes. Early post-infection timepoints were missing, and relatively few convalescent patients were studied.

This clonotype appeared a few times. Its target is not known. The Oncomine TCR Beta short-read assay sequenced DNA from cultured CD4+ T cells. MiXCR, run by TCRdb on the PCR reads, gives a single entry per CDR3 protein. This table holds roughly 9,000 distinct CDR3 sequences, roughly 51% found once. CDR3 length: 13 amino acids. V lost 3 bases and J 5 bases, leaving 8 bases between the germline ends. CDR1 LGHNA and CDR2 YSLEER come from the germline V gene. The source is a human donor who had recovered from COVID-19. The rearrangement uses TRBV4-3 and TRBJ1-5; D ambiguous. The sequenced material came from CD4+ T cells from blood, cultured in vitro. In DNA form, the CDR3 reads TGCGCCAGCAGCCAGGAGTCCGATCAGCCCCAGCATTTT. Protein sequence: CASSQESDQPQHF.